The 20 T cell receptor beta chains in this list originate from one sample, sequenced in a study of post-analysis software for immune sequencing data. Points from the study as a whole: Patients showed TRBV5-6, TRBV5-1 and TRBV20-1 among 4 or 5 TRBV segments more frequent than in controls.

Prepared TCR beta cDNA libraries contained unique molecular identifiers. TCRdb fed the PCR reads into MiXCR, producing one record per CDR3 protein. Of a few hundred thousand distinct CDR3 sequences listed, approximately 34% were seen once; the top ten hold more than 4%. The antigens of these receptors remain unknown. Sequencing used blood. These receptor sequences come from a girl between 10 and 17 years old with multiple sclerosis.

V usage is TRBV20-1 and J usage is TRBJ2-5; TRBD1 is a possible D gene (6 bases). CDR1 and CDR2 from the germline V gene are DFQATT and SNEGSKA (reference sequence). Trimming removed 4 bases from V and 2 bases from J, with 20 bases in between. The CDR3 runs 16 residues. DNA of the CDR3: TGCAGTGCTACCCGACAGGCCCGGTGGGGGCAAGAGACCCAGTACTTC. Amino acids: CSATRQARWGQETQYF.

About this clonotype: A much larger clonotype is one base distant, so this may be a read error. The V and J genes are TRBV7-2 and TRBJ1-4; D ambiguous. Germline CDR1 reads SGHTA; CDR2 reads FQGNSA. V was cut by 7 bases and J by 11 bases, with 17 bases left in between. The CDR3 contains 13 residues. The chain's CDR3 is CASTDRGGAKLFF. The CDR3 coding sequence is TGTGCCAGCACCGACCGTGGTGGTGCGAAACTGTTTTTT.

This clonotype was recorded many times. V and J are TRBV13 and TRBJ2-7, with D perhaps TRBD1 or TRBD2 (5 bases each). Per the germline V gene, CDR1 is PRHDT and CDR2 is FYEKMQ (reference sequence). The V end lost 6 bases, the J end lost 0 bases, and 12 bases lay between the germline ends. The CDR3 extends over 14 amino acids. The DNA for the CDR3 is TGTGCCAGCAGTTTGGGACGGAGCTCCTACGAGCAGTACTTC. It codes for CASSLGRSSYEQYF. Variable domain in full (rest from reference TRBV13 and TRBJ2-7): AAGVIQSPRHLIKEKRETATLKCYPIPRHDTVYWYQQGPGQDPQFLISFYEKMQSDKGSIPDRFSAQQFSDYHSELNMSSLELGDSALYFCASSLGRSSYEQYFGPGTRLTVT.

This clonotype was seen many times. This chain uses TRBV20-1 with TRBJ2-1, with 14 bases that match TRBD2. Per the germline V gene, CDR1 is DFQATT and CDR2 is SNEGSKA (reference sequence). The V and J ends lost 5 bases and 3 bases, in that order; junction bases with no gene match: 9. This CDR3 is 17 amino acids long. The CDR3 is CSALRLAGGPLYNEQFF. In DNA form, the CDR3 reads TGCAGTGCTCTCCGACTAGCGGGGGGGCCCCTCTACAATGAGCAGTTCTTC.

As to this clonotype: A much larger clone differs by one base, so this may be a read error. As the CDR3 is not closed by the conserved phenylalanine or tryptophan, this likely results from a read error. The chain joins TRBV28 to TRBJ2-5; D may be TRBD1 (7 bases). The CDR3 has 15 residues. The V end lost 2 bases, the J end lost 3 bases, and 13 bases lay between the germline ends. The germline V gene encodes CDR1 MDHEN and CDR2 SYDVKM. The CDR3 DNA reads TGTGCCAGCAGTTTACAGGGGGAGGTAAAAGAGACCCAGTACATC. It encodes CASSLQGEVKETQYI.

This clonotype was picked up many times. The chain employs TRBV15 and TRBJ2-5; 10 bases agree with TRBD2. This CDR3 is 14 amino acids long. V was clipped by 8 bases and J by 5 bases; unmatched bases: 8. Germline lookup yields CDR1 LNHNV and CDR2 YYDKDF (reference sequence). The DNA of the CDR3 is TGTGCCACCCTATCCGGGACTAGCGCGGAGACCCAGTACTTC. This sequence encodes CATLSGTSAETQYF.

This clonotype was observed a few times. This chain joins TRBV6-2 or TRBV6-3 and TRBJ2-1; 9 bases fit TRBD2. The CDR3 consists of 15 residues. The J segment lost 8 bases and the V segment lost 2 bases, leaving 7 bases of the junction unmatched. In germline, CDR1 is MNHEY, CDR2 SVGEGT. The CDR3 sequence: CASSYGGRAVDEQFF. In DNA, the CDR3 is TGTGCCAGCAGTTACGGCGGGAGGGCCGTGGATGAGCAGTTCTTC.

Remarks on this clonotype: A read error is possible here, since a much larger clone lies one base away. The chain links TRBV9 to TRBJ2-1, with a weak D call TRBD2 (6 bases). Germline V gives CDR1 SGDLS, CDR2 YYNGEE. The CDR3 runs to 11 residues. CDR3 nucleotides: TGTACCAGCAGCGCGGACTACGAGCAGTTCTTC. Translation: CTSSADYEQFF.

Points on this clonotype: A read error may be the cause here, since a much bigger clone is one base away. This chain uses TRBV20-1 with TRBJ2-1, with D maybe TRBD2 (6 bases). Trimming cost V 2 bases and J 6 bases, with 17 bases left between them. The length of the CDR3 is 15 residues. In germline, CDR1 is DFQATT, CDR2 SNEGSKA (reference sequence). The CDR3 region is CSARSTEGRRNEQFF. CDR3 DNA: TGCAGTGCTAGATCTACGGAGGGCCGGCGCAATGAGCAGTTCTTC.

The gene calls are TRBV27 and TRBJ1-1, with D possibly being TRBD1 (5 bases). From germline, CDR1 is MNHEY and CDR2 SMNVEV (reference sequence). CDR3 length: 13 residues. Deletions cut 6 bases from V and 4 bases from J, with 12 bases between. The CDR3 DNA sequence: TGTGCCAGCAGACTCGCAGGGCGCACTGAAGCTTTCTTT. Amino acids: CASRLAGRTEAFF.

The chain has TRBV6-5 and TRBJ1-2; 7 nucleotides align to TRBD1. Germline V lookup: CDR1 MNHEY, CDR2 SVGAGI. CDR3 size: 14 residues. V dropped 0 bases and J dropped 7; count of bases not matched to a gene: 5. The CDR3: CASSYSRGPGGYTF. The DNA of the CDR3 is TGTGCCAGCAGTTACTCGAGGGGGCCTGGTGGCTACACCTTC.

Note on this clonotype: With a much larger clone just one base away, this may be a read error. The rearrangement uses TRBV6-2 or TRBV6-3 and TRBJ2-7; the D gene could be TRBD1 or TRBD2 (5 bases each). The CDR3 loop spans 14 amino acids. CDR1 is MNHEY and CDR2 is SVGEGT in the germline V gene. Trimming took 6 bases from V and 6 from J, leaving 18 bases between them. CDR3: CASSPGRDGFEQYF. CDR3 bases: TGTGCCAGCAGCCCCGGCAGGGACGGGTTCGAGCAGTACTTC.

The chain uses TRBV12-3 or TRBV12-4 and TRBJ2-7; no clear D. The germline V and J ends were trimmed by 7 bases and 3 bases, with 13 bases remaining between them. The CDR3 is 13 amino acids. For the CDR3, the DNA is TGTGCCAGCAAGGGCCCCCTCGGCTACGAGCAGTACTTC. Translation: CASKGPLGYEQYF.

This clonotype was counted many times. The rearrangement joins TRBV20-1 to TRBJ2-1; D ambiguous. V was pared by 2 bases and J by 0 bases, with 8 bases between. Germline V lookup: CDR1 DFQATT, CDR2 SNEGSKA (reference sequence). This CDR3 contains 14 residues. CDR3 sequence reads: CSARTARSYNEQFF. The CDR3 DNA follows: TGCAGTGCTAGAACGGCTCGCTCCTACAATGAGCAGTTCTTC.

Remarks on this clonotype: One base away lies a much larger clone, so this may be a sequencing read error. The rearrangement uses TRBV28 and TRBJ2-3; 9 bases align to TRBD1. This CDR3 has 14 amino acids. Germline V gives CDR1 MDHEN, CDR2 SYDVKM. CDR3 sequence: CASGLQGADLTQYF. The CDR3, as DNA: TGTGCCAGCGGTTTACAGGGGGCTGATCTCACGCAGTATTTT. The full variable domain, in which reference TRBV28 and TRBJ2-3 provide the parts outside the CDR3, is DVKVTQSSRYLVKRTGEKVFLECVQDMDHENMFWYRQDPGLGLRLIYFSYDVKMKEKGDIPEGYSVSREKKERFSLILESASTNQTSMYLCASGLQGADLTQYFGPGTRLTVL.

For this clonotype: A much larger clone is a single base away; this may be a read error. This chain links TRBV7-2 with TRBJ2-3; 11 bases line up with TRBD2. Trimming at V came to 2 bases and at J to 0 bases, leaving 13 bases not matched to a gene. Germline CDR1 and CDR2: SGHTA and FQGNSA. The CDR3 is made up of 20 amino acids. CDR3 bases: TGTGCCAGCAGCTTAAGGAGGAGGCTAGCGGGGGGCGTTAGCACAGATACGCAGTATTTT. Its translation: CASSLRRRLAGGVSTDTQYF.

In its sample, this clonotype was seen a few times. This chain connects TRBV27 to TRBJ2-5; TRBD2 matches 8 bases. The CDR3 is 14 residues long. The V gene's germline CDR1 is MNHEY and CDR2 SMNVEV (reference sequence). Germline trimming cut 5 bases from V and 9 bases from J; bases unmatched to any gene: 11. The CDR3 loop is CASSPLAVAMAQYF. The CDR3 DNA is TGTGCCAGCAGTCCACTAGCGGTGGCAATGGCCCAGTACTTC.

This clonotype has only a few counts. This sequence joins TRBV21-1 and TRBJ1-6; the table gives TRBD1 as D, unverified against the DNA. TRBV21-1 is recorded as a pseudogene. This CDR3 has 16 amino acids. The CDR3 region is CASSASGGANNSPLHF. The CDR3 DNA follows: TGTGCCAGCAGCGCCTCAGGGGGCGCGAATAATTCACCCCTCCACTTT.

This clonotype was seen a few times. Possible read error: a much larger clone is one base away. The V gene is TRBV7-8, the J gene TRBJ2-5; D unclear. Germline values: CDR1 SGHVS, CDR2 FQNEAQ. V was pared by 6 bases and J by 0 bases, with 11 bases between. This CDR3 spans 14 amino acids. The chain's CDR3 is CASRPTQYQETQYF. The CDR3 bases are TGTGCCAGCAGGCCTACACAGTACCAAGAGACCCAGTACTTC.

This clonotype was observed a few times. A single base separates this from a much larger clone, so it may be a read error. The rearrangement links TRBV7-9 to TRBJ2-7; D is possibly TRBD1 (6 bases). The CDR3 sequence is 17 residues long. Germline CDR1 is SEHNR and CDR2 is FQNEAQ (reference sequence). V lost 2 bases, J lost 4 bases, and 21 bases lay in between. CDR3 DNA: TGTGCCAGCAGCTTAAGTGTTTGGGGCGCCCAGGGGTACGAGCAGTACGTC. It is translated as CASSLSVWGAQGYEQYV.